The entry below describes one T cell receptor (beta chain). As yet, its antigen is unknown. Germline V gives CDR1 SEHNR, CDR2 FQNEAQ (reference sequence). The CDR3 sequence is 13 residues long. V lost 5 bases, J lost 10 bases, and 12 bases lay in between. This sample stems from a study of blood T cells in healthy people across ages. Overall study results and limits: Aged donors had fewer naive CD4+ cells and lower diversity than long-lived donors.

Through a sample-barcoded 5' primer and a J-beta primer mix, a second PCR was run for about 6 to 11 cycles. TCRdb re-called the 5' RACE reads through MiXCR, storing one row per CDR3 protein. This table has 790,000 or so distinct CDR3 sequences, around 50% appearing once. The V and J genes are TRBV7-9 and TRBJ1-6; D not resolved. The receptor's source is a man aged 40-50 years in good health. The sample taken for sequencing was blood. The CDR3 loop is CASSPSGESPLHF. The DNA for the CDR3 is TGTGCCAGCAGCCCTTCCGGGGAATCACCCCTCCACTTT.